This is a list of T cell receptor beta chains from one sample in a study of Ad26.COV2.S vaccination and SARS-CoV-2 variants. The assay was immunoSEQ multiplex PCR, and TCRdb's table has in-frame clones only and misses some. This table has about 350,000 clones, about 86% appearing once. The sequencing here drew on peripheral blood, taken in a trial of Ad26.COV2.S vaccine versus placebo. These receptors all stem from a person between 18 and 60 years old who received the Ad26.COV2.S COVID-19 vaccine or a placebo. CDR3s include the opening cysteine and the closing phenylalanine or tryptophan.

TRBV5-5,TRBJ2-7,CASSLGPGDNYEQYF
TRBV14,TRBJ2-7,CASSQVGRDRGKLKYF
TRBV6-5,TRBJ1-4,CASCNRGRREKLFF
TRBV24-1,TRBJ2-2,CATSDLHHTGELFF
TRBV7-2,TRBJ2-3,CASSSPAGVDTQYF
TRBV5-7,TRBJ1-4,CASSWTPGGSNEKLFF
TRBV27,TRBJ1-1,CASSLSVFGGNTEAFF
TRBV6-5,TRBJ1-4,CASRLGGTVEKLFF
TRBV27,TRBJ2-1,CASSPTNPSYNEQFF
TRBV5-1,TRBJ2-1,CASRSSYNEQFF
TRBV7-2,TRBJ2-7,CASRLLVSSYEQYF
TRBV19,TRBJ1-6,CASRDSSYNSPLHF
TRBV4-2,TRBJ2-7,CASSQESTRLYEQYF
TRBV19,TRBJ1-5,CASSIITGGVRSSNQPQHF
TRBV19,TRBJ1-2,CASLGGPGYTF
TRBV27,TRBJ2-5,CASSRNQETQYF
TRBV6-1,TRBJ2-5,CASSEALGVLQETQYF